Described below is a single TCR beta chain sequence and its context. Its antigen is unidentified. Generated by immunoSEQ multiplex PCR, the TCRdb table keeps only in-frame clones and is missing some. The top ten hold 0.11% of the sample, which has around 610,000 clones, approximately 96% seen once. Germline V gives CDR1 MDHEN, CDR2 SYDVKM. The CDR3 totals 13 residues. Trimming removed 1 base at V and 6 bases at J, with 10 bases between. This sample is drawn from a study of shared clonotypes between healthy human individuals. Study-wide results and caveats: Sharing across four donors was highest in naive CD4 (about 5%) and lowest in memory CD8 (approximately 0.4%). Among donors, clonotype sharing was expected to be affected by sequencing depth. Non-shared clonotypes displayed generation probabilities falling below those of clonotypes present in all four donors.

Positive CCR7 selection of CD45RO-negative cells yielded the naive CD8 cells, and terminally differentiated effector memory CD45RA+ cells were excluded. The rearrangement joins TRBV28 to TRBJ2-7; D tentatively reads TRBD1 or TRBD2 (5 bases each). The material sequenced was naive CD8+ T cells sorted from blood. This clonotype originated in a woman under 40 in good health. CDR3 nucleotide sequence: TGTGCCAGCAGTTTATCCCCAGGGAGCGAGCAGTACTTC. This gives the protein CASSLSPGSEQYF.